The rows below give T cell receptor beta chains drawn from one sample of a study of blood T cell repertoires in COVID-19. Data came from immunoSEQ multiplex PCR; TCRdb stores just in-frame clones and leaves some out. The sample has about 340,000 clones; about 92% are singletons. Material: PBMCs or T cells enriched from blood (not recorded which). These receptors were taken from a woman in her thirties who had recovered from COVID-19. The CDR3 runs from the conserved cysteine through the conserved F or W. Fields, in order: D gene, J gene, V gene, clone size, CDR3 protein, CDR3 DNA. A D gene is named only where the DNA matches it firmly. Clone size is stated in some rows and not others, as once, few, many or a class when expanded.

D gene: -; J gene: TRBJ2-1; V gene: TRBV5-1; clone size: -; CDR3 protein: CASSLGLDNEQFF; CDR3 DNA: TGCGCCAGCAGCTTAGGTCTAGACAATGAGCAGTTCTTC
D gene: -; J gene: TRBJ1-1; V gene: TRBV4-2; clone size: -; CDR3 protein: CASSHQGAEAFF; CDR3 DNA: TGTGCCAGCAGCCATCAAGGGGCTGAAGCTTTCTTT
D gene: -; J gene: TRBJ2-3; V gene: TRBV5-4; clone size: -; CDR3 protein: CASSSLQGLRDTQYF; CDR3 DNA: TGTGCCAGCAGCTCGTTACAGGGTTTACGAGATACGCAGTATTTT
D gene: TRBD1; J gene: TRBJ1-1; V gene: TRBV7-3; clone size: -; CDR3 protein: CASRPDRDTEAFF; CDR3 DNA: TGTGCCAGCAGACCGGACAGGGACACTGAAGCTTTCTTT
D gene: -; J gene: TRBJ1-6; V gene: TRBV10-2; clone size: -; CDR3 protein: CASNLQGRSPLHF; CDR3 DNA: TGCGCCAGCAACTTACAGGGACGCTCACCCCTCCACTTT
D gene: -; J gene: TRBJ1-5; V gene: TRBV7-2; clone size: -; CDR3 protein: CASSPVLSNQPQHF; CDR3 DNA: TGTGCCAGCAGTCCTGTCCTTAGCAATCAGCCCCAGCATTTT
D gene: TRBD1; J gene: TRBJ2-5; V gene: TRBV5-4; clone size: -; CDR3 protein: CASSDRGKEETQYF; CDR3 DNA: TGTGCCAGCAGCGACAGGGGGAAAGAAGAGACCCAGTACTTC
D gene: -; J gene: TRBJ1-1; V gene: TRBV19; clone size: -; CDR3 protein: CASKRDSGRGTEAFF; CDR3 DNA: TGTGCCAGCAAACGGGACTCCGGGCGGGGTACTGAAGCTTTCTTT
D gene: -; J gene: TRBJ2-7; V gene: TRBV30; clone size: -; CDR3 protein: CAWRVDNYEQYF; CDR3 DNA: TGTGCCTGGCGGGTCGATAACTACGAGCAGTACTTC
D gene: -; J gene: TRBJ1-5; V gene: TRBV25-1; clone size: few; CDR3 protein: CASSAGVRGEDQPQHF; CDR3 DNA: TGTGCCAGCAGTGCTGGCGTTCGGGGGGAGGATCAGCCCCAGCATTTT
D gene: TRBD2; J gene: TRBJ2-7; V gene: TRBV9; clone size: -; CDR3 protein: CASSAGTSGSLLDEQYF; CDR3 DNA: TGTGCCAGCAGCGCCGGGACTAGCGGGAGTCTTCTGGACGAGCAGTACTTC
D gene: -; J gene: TRBJ1-2; V gene: TRBV7-2; clone size: -; CDR3 protein: CASSLARAGVGNYGYTF; CDR3 DNA: TGTGCCAGCAGCTTAGCGCGGGCAGGGGTCGGTAACTATGGCTACACCTTC
D gene: -; J gene: TRBJ1-1; V gene: TRBV20-1; clone size: -; CDR3 protein: CSATQEFEAFF; CDR3 DNA: TGCAGTGCTACCCAAGAGTTTGAAGCTTTCTTT
D gene: TRBD1; J gene: TRBJ2-1; V gene: TRBV12-3/TRBV12-4; clone size: -; CDR3 protein: CASSSTGDSEQFF; CDR3 DNA: TGTGCCAGCAGTTCCACCGGGGACAGTGAGCAGTTCTTC
D gene: -; J gene: TRBJ2-2; V gene: TRBV7-9; clone size: -; CDR3 protein: CASSLDGLNTGELFF; CDR3 DNA: TGTGCCAGCAGCTTAGACGGACTGAACACCGGGGAGCTGTTTTTT
D gene: TRBD1; J gene: TRBJ1-2; V gene: TRBV5-1; clone size: once; CDR3 protein: CASSLGQGATGYTF; CDR3 DNA: TGCGCCAGCAGCTTAGGACAGGGGGCGACTGGCTACACCTTC
D gene: -; J gene: TRBJ2-7; V gene: TRBV2; clone size: -; CDR3 protein: CASSDYRQLHF; CDR3 DNA: TGTGCCAGCAGTGATTATCGCCAACTCCACTTC
D gene: -; J gene: TRBJ1-1; V gene: TRBV2; clone size: once; CDR3 protein: CASSERGRTEAFF; CDR3 DNA: TGTGCCAGCAGTGAACGGGGGAGGACTGAAGCTTTCTTT
D gene: -; J gene: TRBJ1-1; V gene: TRBV4-1; clone size: -; CDR3 protein: CASSQEGHPPEAFF; CDR3 DNA: TGCGCCAGCAGCCAAGAGGGACACCCACCTGAAGCTTTCTTT
D gene: TRBD1; J gene: TRBJ2-3; V gene: TRBV4-3; clone size: -; CDR3 protein: CASSQDFWGQGAVDTQYF; CDR3 DNA: TGCGCCAGCAGCCAGGATTTCTGGGGACAGGGGGCCGTAGATACGCAGTATTTT